Below, 5 T cell receptor beta chains from the same sample are listed, as sequenced in a study of blood T cell repertoires in COVID-19 (dated by TCRdb to between 2020 and 2021). The library was produced with the immunoSEQ multiplex PCR assay. The source is immuneACCESS, and TCRdb retained only in-frame sequences with V and J called. Part of the clones is not carried over; for the studies checked, unresolved V genes explain less than half of this, and the remainder is unexplained. The sample table shows under 250,000 clones, and around 78% are seen once. Around 2.5% of the sample comes from the top ten. Sequencing was carried out using peripheral blood. These receptors were obtained from a woman in her seventies with active or convalescent COVID-19.

There are a few counts of this clone. The chain carries TRBV5-1 and TRBJ1-5, with TRBD1 identical over 7 bases. The J segment lost 1 base and the V segment lost 0 bases, leaving 1 base of the junction unmatched. Germline V CDR1 and CDR2: SGHRS, YFSETQ. The CDR3 extends over 15 amino acids. The CDR3 sequence is CASSLVGGSNQPQHF. The CDR3 DNA reads as TGCGCCAGCAGCTTGGTAGGGGGCAGCAATCAGCCCCAGCATTTT. Based on the CDR3 plus reference TRBV5-1 and TRBJ1-5, the full variable domain is KAGVTQTPRYLIKTRGQQVTLSCSPISGHRSVSWYQQTPGQGLQFLFEYFSETQRNKGNFPGRFSGRQFSNSRSEMNVSTLELGDSALYLCASSLVGGSNQPQHFGDGTRLSIL.

V gene TRBV3-1 (or the pseudogene TRBV3-2) combines with J gene TRBJ1-3; D remains ambiguous. Germline V gene sequence: CDR1 LGHDT, CDR2 YNNKEL (reference sequence). This CDR3 comprises 14 residues. The V gene lost 4 bases and the J gene lost 0 bases, with 7 bases spanning the gap. The CDR3 protein is CASSLPSSGNTIYF. Written as DNA, the CDR3 is TGTGCCAGCAGCCTCCCGTCCTCTGGAAACACCATATATTTT.

This chain joins TRBV29-1 and TRBJ2-1, with 8 bases matching TRBD2. CDR1 SQVTM and CDR2 ANQGSEA come from the germline V gene. Losses at the gene ends were 6 bases for V and 2 bases for J; bases not matched to a gene: 6. CDR3 length: 14 amino acids. The CDR3 nucleotides read TGCAGCGTAAATCAGCGGGAGCCCTACAATGAGCAGTTCTTC. Translating it yields CSVNQREPYNEQFF.

The chain carries TRBV5-4 and TRBJ2-1; tentative D call: TRBD2 (5 bases). CDR3 size: 14 residues. Germline V gene data show CDR1 as SGHNT and CDR2 as YYREEE (reference sequence). V was cut by 1 base and J by 6 bases, with 11 bases left in between. In nucleotides, the CDR3 is TGTGCCAGCAGCTTGCGGCGAGGAGGCAATGAGCAGTTCTTC. This translates into CASSLRRGGNEQFF.

The CDR3 bases are TGTGCCAGCAGCCAGGCCTTCTCCTACGAGCAGTACTTC. Protein: CASSQAFSYEQYF. The chain employs TRBV12-3 or TRBV12-4 and TRBJ2-7; D ambiguous. The CDR3 runs to 13 residues. V was shortened by 6 bases and J by 0 bases, with 9 bases between the two germline ends.